Shown below are 16 T cell receptor beta chains from a single sample sequenced in a study of graft-versus-host responses after intestinal transplantation. Here immunoSEQ multiplex PCR was the method, and the copy in TCRdb shows in-frame clones only, minus some. The sample lists 20,000 to 25,000 clones, about 55% occurring once. This specimen consisted of alloreactive CD4+ T cells from a mixed lymphocyte reaction culture, obtained before intestinal transplant. The subset was: CFSE-low proliferating T cells sorted from roughly 6-day pre-transplant mixed lymphocyte reaction (GvH or HvG direction). All receptors come from a human patient who received an intestinal transplant.

This chain uses TRBV5-1 with TRBJ1-2; 10 bases are a match to TRBD1. Looked up from germline, CDR1 is SGHRS and CDR2 is YFSETQ. After removal of 0 bases from V and 4 bases from J, the junction contained 6 bases not matched to a gene. The CDR3 is made up of 16 amino acids. Here the CDR3 DNA reads TGCGCCAGCAGCTTGGGACAGGGGGCTGTGAGCTATGGCTACACCTTC. Amino acids: CASSLGQGAVSYGYTF.

This chain uses TRBV4-1 with TRBJ2-7; 8 positions match TRBD1. Trimming cost V 1 base and J 4 bases; bases outside gene matches: 6. The germline V gene has CDR1 MGHRA and CDR2 YSYEKL. The CDR3 loop spans 15 amino acids. CDR3 residues: CASSQGTGKVYEQYF. Written as DNA, the CDR3 is TGCGCCAGCAGCCAAGGGACAGGGAAAGTATACGAGCAGTACTTC.

The table lists this clone with a few counts. The chain joins TRBV5-1 to TRBJ2-2; D is perhaps TRBD2 (5 bases). Trimming took off 3 bases at V and 5 bases at J, with 14 bases between the two ends. The CDR3 totals 15 residues. The germline V gene encodes CDR1 SGHRS and CDR2 YFSETQ. The DNA for the CDR3 is TGCGCCAGCAGCTATATGGTTTCGGGGACCGGGGAGCTGTTTTTT. As protein: CASSYMVSGTGELFF.

This clone was observed a handful of times. The chain carries TRBV5-7 and TRBJ2-7, with 7 bases lining up with TRBD1. TRBV5-7 is an ORF for which the function is uncertain. The CDR3 sequence is 15 residues long. The V gene end was trimmed by 4 bases and the J gene end by 2 bases; junction bases not matched to a gene: 9. The CDR3 bases are TGTGCCAGCAGCCCTGGAGACAGGGACCCCTACGAGCAGTACTTC. Protein sequence: CASSPGDRDPYEQYF.

This clone was observed a handful of times. V is TRBV18 and J is TRBJ1-6, with D possibly TRBD1 on 6 matching bases. The V gene lost 1 base and the J gene lost 9 bases, with 13 bases spanning the gap. Per germline, CDR1 KGHSH and CDR2 LQKENI. This CDR3 contains 15 residues. CDR3 DNA: TGTGCCAGCTCACCACGTGCAGGGGACGCTTCACCCCTCCACTTT. Residues: CASSPRAGDASPLHF.

V gene TRBV30 combines with J gene TRBJ1-1, with D possibly TRBD1 on 5 matching bases. The CDR3 runs to 13 residues. Trimming stripped 0 bases from V and 4 bases from J, with 9 bases between. Germline CDR1 GTSNPN, CDR2 SVGIG (reference sequence). CDR3 sequence reads: CAWSVRGGTEAFF. The CDR3 region has the DNA TGTGCCTGGAGTGTTCGGGGGGGCACTGAAGCTTTCTTT.

The chain recombines TRBV5-6 with TRBJ2-1; 7 bases line up with TRBD1. Germline trimming cut 4 bases from V and 7 bases from J; bases unmatched to any gene: 14. Looked up from germline, CDR1 is SGHDT and CDR2 is YYEEEE. The CDR3 has 16 amino acids. The CDR3 spells CASSKNKGGPANEQFF. DNA of the CDR3: TGTGCCAGCAGCAAAAACAAAGGGGGCCCAGCTAATGAGCAGTTCTTC.

This clone was counted only a few times. The chain uses TRBV5-1 and TRBJ1-2, with 7 bases lining up with TRBD1. V lost 4 bases to trimming and J lost 6 bases; unmatched junction nucleotides: 18. The CDR3 spans 17 residues. Germline V gene data show CDR1 as SGHRS and CDR2 as YFSETQ. DNA for the CDR3: TGCGCCAGCAGCGTTGGGGTCGTCTGGAGACAGGGAGATGGCTACACCTTC. Its translation is CASSVGVVWRQGDGYTF.

The rearrangement joins TRBV5-1 to TRBJ1-2, with 8 bases aligning to TRBD1. This CDR3 has 14 residues. V shed 7 bases, J shed 3 bases, and the junction held 8 bases outside the gene matches. The germline V gene encodes CDR1 SGHRS and CDR2 YFSETQ. The CDR3 DNA reads TGCGCCAGCGCAACAGGACAGGGCGACTATGGCTACACCTTC. Translating gives CASATGQGDYGYTF.

This chain connects TRBV11-2 to TRBJ2-7, with D perhaps TRBD2 (5 bases). The germline V gene has CDR1 SGHAT and CDR2 FQNNGV. Deletions cut 1 base from V and 2 bases from J, with 6 bases between. This CDR3 is 13 amino acids long. DNA for the CDR3: TGTGCCAGCAGCTTAGCGGGGACCTACGAGCAGTACTTC. Protein sequence: CASSLAGTYEQYF.

The rearrangement joins TRBV11-2 to TRBJ1-2, with D unclear. V was clipped by 5 bases and J by 0 bases, with 16 bases between them. The germline V gene encodes CDR1 SGHAT and CDR2 FQNNGV. The CDR3 has 16 residues. The CDR3 region is CASSPARLAPNYGYTF. The CDR3, as DNA: TGTGCCAGCAGCCCTGCGAGACTAGCTCCTAACTATGGCTACACCTTC. The complete variable domain, with remaining parts taken from reference TRBV11-2 and TRBJ1-2, reads EAGVAQSPRYKIIEKRQSVAFWCNPISGHATLYWYQQILGQGPKLLIQFQNNGVVDDSQLPKDRFSAERLKGVDSTLKIQPAKLEDSAVYLCASSPARLAPNYGYTFGSGTRLTVV.

The chain couples TRBV5-6 to TRBJ2-2, with D perhaps matching TRBD2 (7 bases). The length of the CDR3 is 14 residues. The V end lost 5 bases, the J end lost 4 bases, and 12 bases lay between the germline ends. Germline V lookup: CDR1 SGHDT, CDR2 YYEEEE. The CDR3 nucleotides read TGTGCCAGCAGAGTTAGGGGGGGCACCGGGGAGCTGTTTTTT. This sequence encodes CASRVRGGTGELFF.

The chain uses TRBV7-2 and TRBJ2-3; TRBD2 is a possible D gene (7 bases). CDR1 is SGHTA and CDR2 is FQGNSA in the germline V gene. Trimming removed 2 bases from V and 4 bases from J, with 13 bases in between. The CDR3 is made up of 15 amino acids. CDR3 region: CASSLRGGGPDTQYF. For the CDR3, the DNA is TGTGCCAGCAGCTTAAGAGGGGGGGGCCCAGATACGCAGTATTTT.

This clone was counted only a few times. The V and J genes are TRBV11-3 and TRBJ2-2, with D possibly being TRBD1 (6 bases). The CDR3 contains 14 residues. CDR1 is SGHNT, CDR2 YENEEA, per germline. V lost 3 bases and J lost 4, with 9 bases in between. The CDR3 loop reads CASSLQGPTGELFF. The CDR3 region has the DNA TGTGCCAGCAGCTTGCAGGGGCCCACCGGGGAGCTGTTTTTT.

This clone was picked up a small number of times. V and J are TRBV5-6 and TRBJ1-5; 8 bases are a match to TRBD1. The CDR3 is 13 amino acids. Germline CDR1 SGHDT, CDR2 YYEEEE. With 4 bases clipped from V and 6 bases from J, the junction kept 3 bases outside the gene matches. The DNA for the CDR3 is TGTGCCAGCAGCGTCACAGGGGGTCAGCCCCAGCATTTT. It is translated as CASSVTGGQPQHF. The variable domain in full, with the rest retrieved from reference TRBV5-6 and TRBJ1-5, is DAGVTQSPTHLIKTRGQQVTLRCSPKSGHDTVSWYQQALGQGPQFIFQYYEEEERQRGNFPDRFSGHQFPNYSSELNVNALLLGDSALYLCASSVTGGQPQHFGDGTRLSIL.

V is TRBV6-5 and J is TRBJ2-1, with 9 nucleotides matching TRBD2. Germline CDR1 MNHEY, CDR2 SVGAGI. CDR3 length: 14 residues. V gave up 6 bases and J gave up 7 bases; unmatched junction bases: 7. The CDR3 DNA reads as TGTGCCAGCAGGCCGGCGGGAGGGCCGAATGAGCAGTTCTTC. Translation: CASRPAGGPNEQFF.